This TCR beta chain was found in a study of CD8+ T cells in alopecia areata. Study information: Tofacitinib administration to treated patients was oral, at 5 to 10 mg twice daily.

With respect to this clone: Its matching antigen is unknown.

Reverse transcribed after extraction, RNA yielded cDNA as the sequencing template. Clones were read by immunoSEQ multiplex PCR, and TCRdb kept only the in-frame ones, dropping some. Of 200,000 to 250,000 clones detected, 57% appear once; the ten largest clones hold 0.45%. V lost 4 bases and J lost 1, with 12 bases in between. The CDR3 consists of 15 residues. Germline V gene data show CDR1 as SGHKS and CDR2 as YYEKEE (reference sequence). Broader study findings: Sequencing of scalp samples also captures resident alphabeta T cells of normal skin. Lesional scalp displayed greater clonality than normal scalp, most notably in alopecia totalis/universalis.

The TCR was taken from a human donor with alopecia areata. The starting material was CD4+ T cells sorted from blood, obtained at week 0. V gene TRBV5-5 combines with J gene TRBJ1-5, with D possibly matching TRBD1 (6 bases). DNA for the CDR3: TGTGCCAGCAGCCCCAGACAGGAAAGCAATCAGCCCCAGCATTTT. Amino acid sequence: CASSPRQESNQPQHF.